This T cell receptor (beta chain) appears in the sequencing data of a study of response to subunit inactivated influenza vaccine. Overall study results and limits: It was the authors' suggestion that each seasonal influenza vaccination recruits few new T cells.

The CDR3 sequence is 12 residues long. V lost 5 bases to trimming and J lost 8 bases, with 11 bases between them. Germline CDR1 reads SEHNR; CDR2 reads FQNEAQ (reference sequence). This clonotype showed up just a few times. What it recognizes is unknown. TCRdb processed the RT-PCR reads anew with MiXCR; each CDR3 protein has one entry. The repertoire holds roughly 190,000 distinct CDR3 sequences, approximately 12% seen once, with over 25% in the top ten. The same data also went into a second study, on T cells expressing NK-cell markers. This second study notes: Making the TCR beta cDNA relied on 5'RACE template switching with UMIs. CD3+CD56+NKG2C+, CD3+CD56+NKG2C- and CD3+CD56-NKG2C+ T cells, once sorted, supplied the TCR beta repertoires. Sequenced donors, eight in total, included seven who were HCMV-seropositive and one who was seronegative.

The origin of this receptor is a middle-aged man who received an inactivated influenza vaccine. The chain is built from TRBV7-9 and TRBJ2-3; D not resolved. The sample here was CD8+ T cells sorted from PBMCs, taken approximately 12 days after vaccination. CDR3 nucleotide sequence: TGTGCCAGCAGCGCCGGGTACGGTACGCAGTATTTT. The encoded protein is CASSAGYGTQYF. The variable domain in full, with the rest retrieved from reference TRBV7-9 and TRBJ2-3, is DTGVSQNPRHKITKRGQNVTFRCDPISEHNRLYWYRQTLGQGPEFLTYFQNEAQLEKSRLLSDRFSAERPKGSFSTLEIQRTEQGDSAMYLCASSAGYGTQYFGPGTRLTVL.